This note documents a single T cell receptor (beta chain) sequence. The data were obtained in a study of blood T cell repertoires in COVID-19. J gave up 0 bases and V 2 bases, and 7 bases lay outside the gene matches. The CDR3 has 18 amino acids. The germline V gene has CDR1 SEHNR and CDR2 FQNEAQ (reference sequence). Method: immunoSEQ multiplex PCR; TCRdb's copy keeps in-frame clones and lacks some. The profile shows 30,000 to 35,000 clones, roughly 78% of them singletons. The specimen sequenced was peripheral blood. The chain recombines TRBV7-9 with TRBJ2-6, with 7 positions matching TRBD1. The source of this sequence is a man older than 75 with active or convalescent COVID-19. The CDR3 here is CASSLFGTEVSGANVLTF. For the CDR3, the DNA is TGTGCCAGCAGCTTATTTGGGACAGAAGTCTCTGGGGCCAACGTCCTGACTTTC.